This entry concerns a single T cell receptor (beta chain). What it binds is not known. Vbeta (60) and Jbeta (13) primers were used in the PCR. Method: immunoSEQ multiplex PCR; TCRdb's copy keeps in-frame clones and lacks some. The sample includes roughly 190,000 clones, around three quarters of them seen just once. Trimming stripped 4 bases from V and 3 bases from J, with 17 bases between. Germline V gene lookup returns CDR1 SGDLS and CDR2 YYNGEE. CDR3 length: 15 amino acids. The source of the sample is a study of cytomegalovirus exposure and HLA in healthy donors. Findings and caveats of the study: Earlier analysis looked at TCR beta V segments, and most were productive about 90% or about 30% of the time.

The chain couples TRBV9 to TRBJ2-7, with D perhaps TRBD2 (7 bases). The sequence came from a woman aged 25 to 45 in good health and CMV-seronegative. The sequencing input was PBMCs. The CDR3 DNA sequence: TGTGCCAGCAGCCCAGGGAGGGGGGTCGGCTACGAGCAGTACTTC. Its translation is CASSPGRGVGYEQYF.